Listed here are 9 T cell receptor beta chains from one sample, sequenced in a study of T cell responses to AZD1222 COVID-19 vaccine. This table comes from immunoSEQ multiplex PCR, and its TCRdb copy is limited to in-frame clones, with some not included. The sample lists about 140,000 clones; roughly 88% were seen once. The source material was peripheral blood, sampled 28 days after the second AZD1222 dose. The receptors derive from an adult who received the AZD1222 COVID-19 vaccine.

The DNA of the CDR3 is TGTGCCAGCAGTGGCGCCCGTGGCGGGGAGATGGGAAAGGGCTACACCTTC. Translation: CASSGARGGEMGKGYTF. The chain has TRBV6-1 and TRBJ1-2, with no clear D. The V end lost 4 bases, the J end lost 8 bases, and 26 bases lay between the germline ends. CDR1 is MNHNS and CDR2 is SASEGT in the germline V gene. The CDR3 extends over 17 amino acids.

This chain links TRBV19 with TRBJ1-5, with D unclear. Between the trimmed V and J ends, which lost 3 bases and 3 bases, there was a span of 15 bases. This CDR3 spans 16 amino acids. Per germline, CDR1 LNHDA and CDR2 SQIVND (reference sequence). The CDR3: CASSITVGESNQPQHF. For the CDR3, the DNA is TGTGCCAGTAGTATCACCGTAGGAGAGTCCAATCAGCCCCAGCATTTT.

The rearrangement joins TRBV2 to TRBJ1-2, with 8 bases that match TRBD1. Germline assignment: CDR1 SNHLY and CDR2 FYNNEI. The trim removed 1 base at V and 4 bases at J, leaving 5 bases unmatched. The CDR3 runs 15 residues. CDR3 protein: CASSEVPGQGYGYTF. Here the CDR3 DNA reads TGTGCCAGCAGTGAAGTCCCAGGACAGGGCTATGGCTACACCTTC.

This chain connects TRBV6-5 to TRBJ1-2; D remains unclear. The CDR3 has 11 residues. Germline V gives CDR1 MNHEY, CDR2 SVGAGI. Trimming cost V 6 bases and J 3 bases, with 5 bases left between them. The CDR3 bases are TGTGCCAGCAGGCCGGACTATGGCTACACCTTC. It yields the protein CASRPDYGYTF.

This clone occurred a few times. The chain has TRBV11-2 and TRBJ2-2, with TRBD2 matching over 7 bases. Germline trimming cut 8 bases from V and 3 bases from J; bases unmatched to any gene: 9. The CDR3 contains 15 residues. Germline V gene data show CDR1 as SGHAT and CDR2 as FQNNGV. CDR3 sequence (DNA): TGTGCCAGCCGCCTGGGGCTAGCGGACACCGGGGAGCTGTTTTTT. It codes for CASRLGLADTGELFF.

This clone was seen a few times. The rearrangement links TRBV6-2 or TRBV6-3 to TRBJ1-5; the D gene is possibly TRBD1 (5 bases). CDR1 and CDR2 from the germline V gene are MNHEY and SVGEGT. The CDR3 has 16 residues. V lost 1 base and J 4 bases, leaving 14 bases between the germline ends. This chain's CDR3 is CASSYLAGRGNQPQHF. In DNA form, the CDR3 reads TGTGCCAGCAGTTACTTGGCAGGAAGGGGTAATCAGCCCCAGCATTTT.

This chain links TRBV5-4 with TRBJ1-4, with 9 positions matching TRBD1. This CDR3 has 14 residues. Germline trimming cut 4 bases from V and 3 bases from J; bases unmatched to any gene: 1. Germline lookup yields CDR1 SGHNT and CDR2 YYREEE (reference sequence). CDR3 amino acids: CASSRQGANEKLFF. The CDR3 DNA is TGTGCCAGCAGCAGACAGGGGGCTAATGAAAAACTGTTTTTT.

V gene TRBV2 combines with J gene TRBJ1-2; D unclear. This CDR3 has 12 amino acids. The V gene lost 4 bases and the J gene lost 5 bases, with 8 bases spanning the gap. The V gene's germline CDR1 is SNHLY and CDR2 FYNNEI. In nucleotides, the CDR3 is TGTGCCAGCAGTGTAGGCAGATATGGCTACACCTTC. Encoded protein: CASSVGRYGYTF. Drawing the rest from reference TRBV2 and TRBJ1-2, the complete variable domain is EPEVTQTPSHQVTQMGQEVILRCVPISNHLYFYWYRQILGQKVEFLVSFYNNEISEKSEIFDDQFSVERPDGSNFTLKIRSTKLEDSAMYFCASSVGRYGYTFGSGTRLTVV.

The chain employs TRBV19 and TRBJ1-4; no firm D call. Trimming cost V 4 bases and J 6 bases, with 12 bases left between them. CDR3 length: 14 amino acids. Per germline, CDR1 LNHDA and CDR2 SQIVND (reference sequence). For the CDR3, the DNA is TGTGCCAGTAGTAACCTGTTGGTCGATGAAAAACTGTTTTTT. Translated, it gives CASSNLLVDEKLFF.